The clone carrying this T cell receptor (beta chain) was counted a single time. The data belong to a study of blood T cell repertoires in COVID-19. On the study more broadly: Specimens from acute and convalescent COVID-19 originated in the United States, Italy and Spain. Nucleic acid was either cDNA or gDNA, and it came from T cells, B-cell-depleted T cells, or PBMCs.

Trimming cost V 0 bases and J 1 base, with 7 bases left between them. Germline loops: CDR1 SQVTM, CDR2 ANQGSEA. This CDR3 region has 13 residues. The repertoire was sequenced with immunoSEQ multiplex PCR; TCRdb's copy has only in-frame clones and lacks some. This sample has 300,000 to 400,000 clones, with 88% found just once. The study drew participants aged about 18 to 89 years from roughly 25 US areas. The receptor's source is a woman aged 18 to 35 who had recovered from COVID-19. Sequenced: PBMCs or T cells enriched from blood (not recorded which). The V and J genes are TRBV29-1 and TRBJ2-7; D might be TRBD1 (5 bases). CDR3 protein: CSVEDQGSYEQYF. Here the CDR3 DNA reads TGCAGCGTTGAAGACCAGGGTTCCTACGAGCAGTACTTC.